The 32 T cell receptor beta chains given below trace back to one sample, sequenced in a study of T cell responses to AZD1222 COVID-19 vaccine. TCRdb's table, derived via immunoSEQ multiplex PCR, lists solely in-frame clones and lacks some. This sample carries some 100,000 clones, more than 75% of them seen once, and the ten largest clones take roughly a tenth. The specimen comprised peripheral blood, sampled 28 days after the second AZD1222 dose. The receptors derive from an adult who received the AZD1222 COVID-19 vaccine.

This chain uses TRBV7-9 with TRBJ2-1; 12 nucleotides agree with TRBD2. V was clipped by 5 bases and J by 5 bases; unmatched bases: 10. Germline assignment: CDR1 SEHNR and CDR2 FQNEAQ (reference sequence). The CDR3 loop spans 17 amino acids. Written as DNA, the CDR3 is TGTGCCAGCAGCCACCCCCTCCTAGCGGGAGGGGACAATGAGCAGTTCTTC. This codes for CASSHPLLAGGDNEQFF.

This rearrangement joins TRBV4-1 to TRBJ2-2, with D possibly matching TRBD2 (6 bases). Germline V gives CDR1 MGHRA, CDR2 YSYEKL. Deletions cut 4 bases from V and 6 bases from J, with 21 bases between. This CDR3 has 17 amino acids. Here the CDR3 reads CASSLGSLFRRAGELFF. As DNA, the CDR3 is TGCGCCAGCAGCCTCGGGAGCTTGTTTAGAAGGGCCGGGGAGCTGTTTTTT.

This chain connects TRBV5-1 to TRBJ2-6, with 8 bases fitting TRBD1. With V trimmed by 6 bases and J by 4 bases, 9 bases remained unmatched. Germline V gives CDR1 SGHRS, CDR2 YFSETQ. The CDR3 is 16 amino acids. The CDR3 is CASTLGGQGGANVLTF. CDR3 coding DNA: TGCGCCAGCACCCTTGGCGGACAGGGCGGGGCCAACGTCCTGACTTTC.

The V gene is TRBV5-1, the J gene TRBJ2-7; a weak D match, TRBD2 (6 bases). V was clipped by 2 bases and J by 2 bases, with 14 bases between them. This CDR3 region has 15 residues. Germline-derived CDR1 and CDR2 are SGHRS and YFSETQ. The CDR3 nucleotides read TGCGCCAGCAGCTTCGGGAGAGATTCAACCTACGAGCAGTACTTC. Amino acid sequence: CASSFGRDSTYEQYF.

The chain carries TRBV14 and TRBJ2-1; no clear D. Trimming pared 1 base from V and 4 bases from J, leaving 14 bases between. The germline V gene encodes CDR1 SGHDN and CDR2 FVKESK. The CDR3 loop spans 16 amino acids. CDR3 nucleotides: TGTGCCAGCAGCCAAGGCCGGGTTCGTGGTTACAATGAGCAGTTCTTC. It codes for CASSQGRVRGYNEQFF.

This chain joins TRBV7-2 and TRBJ2-1, with 7 bases matching TRBD2. The germline CDR1 and CDR2 sequences are SGHTA and FQGNSA. The CDR3 is 15 amino acids. V shed 4 bases, J shed 2 bases, and the junction held 5 bases outside the gene matches. In DNA form, the CDR3 reads TGTGCCAGCAGCTCCCTCACTAGCGCCTACAATGAGCAGTTCTTC. Its translation is CASSSLTSAYNEQFF.

The chain joins TRBV30 to TRBJ2-2; TRBD1 is a possible D gene (6 bases). CDR3 length equals 18 residues. Deletions cut 0 bases from V and 5 bases from J, with 22 bases between. Germline V gives CDR1 GTSNPN, CDR2 SVGIG (reference sequence). CDR3 bases: TGTGCCTGGAGTGTACCCTACAGCAGGGGATATGTGACCGGGGAGCTGTTTTTT. Encoded protein: CAWSVPYSRGYVTGELFF.

This sequence joins TRBV2 and TRBJ1-5, with 9 bases matching TRBD1. Germline V gene lookup returns CDR1 SNHLY and CDR2 FYNNEI. V gave up 10 bases and J gave up 6 bases; unmatched junction bases: 10. The CDR3 extends over 14 amino acids. CDR3 DNA: TGTGCCATCTCCCCGGACAGGGGAGGTCAGCCCCAGCATTTT. This encodes CAISPDRGGQPQHF.

The chain is built from TRBV27 and TRBJ2-5; TRBD2 matches 7 bases. This CDR3 has 14 amino acids. Trimming took 7 bases from V and 1 from J; bases not matched to a gene: 6. The germline gives CDR1 MNHEY, CDR2 SMNVEV (reference sequence). CDR3 sequence reads: CASTRDYTQETQYF. CDR3 bases: TGTGCCAGCACCAGGGACTACACCCAAGAGACCCAGTACTTC.

Only one count was recorded for this clone. V and J are TRBV11-1 and TRBJ1-1, with D unresolved. The V gene lost 5 bases and the J gene lost 4 bases, with 11 bases spanning the gap. Germline loops: CDR1 SGHAT, CDR2 FQDESV (reference sequence). The CDR3 sequence is 13 residues long. This CDR3 is CASSPKGGTEAFF. The CDR3 bases are TGTGCCAGCAGCCCCAAAGGCGGCACTGAAGCTTTCTTT.

This sequence joins TRBV29-1 and TRBJ1-2; tentative D call: TRBD1 (5 bases). V shed 8 bases and J shed 7 bases, with 17 bases lying between them. Looked up from germline, CDR1 is SQVTM and CDR2 is ANQGSEA. The CDR3 consists of 12 residues. CDR3 sequence (DNA): TGCAGCTTAAAAAAGCAGGGAGGTGGCTACACCTTC. Protein sequence: CSLKKQGGGYTF. The full variable domain, completed using reference TRBV29-1 and TRBJ1-2, is SAVISQKPSRDICQRGTSLTIQCQVDSQVTMMFWYRQQPGQSLTLIATANQGSEATYESGFVIDKFPISRPNLTFSTLTVSNMSPEDSSIYLCSLKKQGGGYTFGSGTRLTVV.

The rearrangement uses TRBV28 and TRBJ2-7, with 7 bases aligning to TRBD1. This CDR3 is 13 amino acids long. Unmatched junction bases numbered 6, after V lost 8 bases and J lost 2 bases. The germline CDR1 and CDR2 sequences are MDHEN and SYDVKM. Here the CDR3 reads CASGTGVPYEQYF. CDR3 in DNA: TGTGCCAGCGGAACAGGGGTACCCTACGAGCAGTACTTC.

This clone was seen only a few times. The chain employs TRBV12-3 or TRBV12-4 and TRBJ1-3, with D hard to call. The CDR3 is made up of 13 amino acids. Deletions cut 6 bases from V and 9 bases from J, with 15 bases between. Written as DNA, the CDR3 is TGTGCCAGCAGAAAAGAAGGGATTGGCACCATATATTTT. Its protein is CASRKEGIGTIYF.

The CDR3 is CASSFSTEYEQYF. In DNA, the CDR3 is TGTGCCAGCAGCTTTTCCACAGAGTACGAGCAGTACTTC. The chain links TRBV12-3 or TRBV12-4 to TRBJ2-7; D not resolved. Trimming shortened V by 6 bases and J by 4 bases, and 13 bases separated the two germline ends. The CDR3 is made up of 13 amino acids.

The chain links TRBV18 to TRBJ2-5; D is unclear. There are 13 residues in the CDR3. Germline values: CDR1 KGHSH, CDR2 LQKENI. V was pared by 4 bases and J by 5 bases, with 11 bases between. This CDR3 reads CASSRGSTETQYF. For the CDR3, the DNA is TGTGCCAGCTCACGGGGTTCCACGGAGACCCAGTACTTC.

The chain carries TRBV7-8 and TRBJ1-1; D unclear. This CDR3 region has 14 residues. Trimming pared 5 bases from V and 0 bases from J, leaving 10 bases between. Germline V gives CDR1 SGHVS, CDR2 FQNEAQ. CDR3 bases: TGTGCCAGCAGCCTTGAGGGTATGAACACTGAAGCTTTCTTT. It codes for CASSLEGMNTEAFF.

This clone was found once. This chain uses TRBV6-4 with TRBJ2-1; perhaps D is TRBD1 or TRBD2 (6 bases each). The CDR3 has 13 residues. Germline V gene sequence: CDR1 MRHNA, CDR2 SNTAGT. V lost 8 bases and J lost 7, with 15 bases in between. The CDR3 sequence is CASGPGAWNEQFF. The CDR3 DNA reads TGTGCCAGCGGGCCGGGGGCTTGGAATGAGCAGTTCTTC.

The chain joins TRBV12-3 or TRBV12-4 to TRBJ1-6; D is perhaps TRBD1 (5 bases). V lost 5 bases and J lost 10, with 9 bases in between. The CDR3 contains 12 residues. The CDR3 is CASSQDRSPLHF. CDR3 nucleotides: TGTGCCAGCAGTCAAGACAGATCACCCCTCCACTTT.

The chain couples TRBV29-1 to TRBJ2-5, with 9 bases that match TRBD1. Germline CDR1 is SQVTM and CDR2 is ANQGSEA. After removal of 6 bases from V and 3 bases from J, the junction contained 8 bases not matched to a gene. The CDR3 runs 14 residues. The CDR3 DNA follows: TGCAGCGTCGTCAATACAGGGGGCAAAGAGACCCAGTACTTC. This sequence encodes CSVVNTGGKETQYF. Full variable domain (rest looked up from reference TRBV29-1 and TRBJ2-5): SAVISQKPSRDICQRGTSLTIQCQVDSQVTMMFWYRQQPGQSLTLIATANQGSEATYESGFVIDKFPISRPNLTFSTLTVSNMSPEDSSIYLCSVVNTGGKETQYFGPGTRLLVL.

The genes are TRBV28 and TRBJ2-7, with D perhaps TRBD1 or TRBD2 (5 bases each). Trimming removed 5 bases at V and 0 bases at J, with 20 bases between. This CDR3 contains 17 residues. Germline CDR1 and CDR2: MDHEN and SYDVKM. CDR3 amino acids: CASSESRGNYLSYEQYF. The CDR3 bases are TGTGCCAGCAGTGAATCGAGGGGTAATTATCTCTCCTACGAGCAGTACTTC.

This clone occurred a few times. The chain carries TRBV5-3 and TRBJ2-3; TRBD1 matches at 11 bases. TRBV5-3 is treated as an ORF (open reading frame) with a function not yet certain. J lost 0 bases, V lost 4 bases, and 10 bases had no gene match. CDR3 length: 18 amino acids. The CDR3 here is CARSLWTGGKRSTDTQYF. CDR3 nucleotides: TGTGCCAGAAGCCTTTGGACAGGGGGCAAAAGGAGCACAGATACGCAGTATTTT.

A note on this clone: Other nucleotide sequences from this sample produce the same CDR3. CDR3 DNA sequence: TGCGCCAGCAGCTTGTCAAACTCTGGGGCCAACGTCCTGACTTTC. As protein: CASSLSNSGANVLTF. The V call is TRBV5-1, the J call TRBJ2-6; no clear D. The CDR3 length is 15 residues. The V gene's germline CDR1 is SGHRS and CDR2 YFSETQ. Trimming shortened V by 1 base and J by 0 bases, and 5 bases separated the two germline ends.

This chain uses TRBV4-2 with TRBJ1-1; D not resolved. The CDR3 has 13 amino acids. Deletions cut 1 base from V and 11 bases from J, with 14 bases between. From germline, CDR1 is LGHNA and CDR2 YNFKEQ. CDR3 coding DNA: TGTGCCAGCAGCCAAGTCAACGAGGTTTGGGCTTTCTTT. Encoded protein: CASSQVNEVWAFF.

The chain combines TRBV27 with TRBJ2-2, with a weak D call TRBD1 (6 bases). The V gene's germline CDR1 is MNHEY and CDR2 SMNVEV (reference sequence). V lost 6 bases to trimming and J lost 0 bases, with 14 bases between them. The CDR3 has 16 residues. The CDR3 DNA follows: TGTGCCAGCAGCCTTCTTCCAGGGGCGAACACCGGGGAGCTGTTTTTT. It specifies CASSLLPGANTGELFF.

The V and J genes are TRBV19 and TRBJ2-7; D may be TRBD2 (6 bases). V was shortened by 3 bases and J by 3 bases, with 12 bases between the two germline ends. This CDR3 region has 14 residues. In germline, CDR1 is LNHDA, CDR2 SQIVND (reference sequence). The CDR3 region is CASSITGGIYEQYF. CDR3 coding DNA: TGTGCCAGTAGTATTACCGGAGGGATCTACGAGCAGTACTTC.

This chain links TRBV19 with TRBJ2-1; 9 nucleotides line up with TRBD2. The CDR3 covers 18 residues. Germline CDR1 and CDR2: LNHDA and SQIVND (reference sequence). The V segment lost 6 bases and the J segment 7 bases; nucleotides outside the gene matches: 19. The CDR3 DNA reads as TGTGCCAGTAGCCGCGCCCTGGGTGGGACTAGCTCAAGGAATGAGCAGTTCTTC. Its translation: CASSRALGGTSSRNEQFF.

The V and J genes are TRBV27 and TRBJ2-5, with D hard to call. CDR3 length equals 13 residues. V gave up 8 bases and J gave up 10 bases, with 20 bases separating them. CDR1 and CDR2 (germline): MNHEY, SMNVEV (reference sequence). The CDR3 DNA is TGTGCCAGCGACCGCTTCAAAACTACAAACCAGTACTTC. Translation: CASDRFKTTNQYF.

The V and J genes are TRBV7-9 and TRBJ2-7; tentatively, D is TRBD1 or TRBD2 (5 bases each). The length of the CDR3 is 15 residues. Germline CDR1 is SEHNR and CDR2 is FQNEAQ (reference sequence). Trimming cost V 1 base and J 7 bases, with 17 bases left between them. The CDR3 is CASSLGPGPFAEQYF. CDR3 bases: TGTGCCAGCAGCTTAGGGCCGGGACCTTTCGCAGAGCAGTACTTC.

This chain connects TRBV7-9 to TRBJ2-7; D tentatively fits TRBD1 or TRBD2 (5 bases each). V lost 6 bases and J lost 5, with 11 bases in between. CDR3 size: 12 residues. CDR1 and CDR2 (germline): SEHNR, FQNEAQ (reference sequence). The CDR3 sequence is CASRSGAHEQYF. The CDR3 DNA follows: TGTGCCAGCAGGTCCGGGGCCCACGAGCAGTACTTC.

The genes are TRBV6-5 and TRBJ2-3; tentative D call: TRBD2 (6 bases). The CDR3 runs 14 residues. The germline gives CDR1 MNHEY, CDR2 SVGAGI. Trimming took off 6 bases at V and 0 bases at J, with 10 bases between the two ends. This CDR3 reads CASSLGLSTDTQYF. The DNA of the CDR3 is TGTGCCAGCAGCCTGGGACTGAGCACAGATACGCAGTATTTT.

The gene calls are TRBV18 and TRBJ2-7; 8 nucleotides match TRBD1. V trimming: 3 bases; J trimming: 4 bases; junction bases outside the gene matches: 8. Looked up from germline, CDR1 is KGHSH and CDR2 is LQKENI. CDR3 length: 15 residues. This chain's CDR3 is CASSPPGRGLYEQYF. The CDR3 coding sequence is TGTGCCAGCTCACCCCCCGGCAGGGGGCTATACGAGCAGTACTTC.

Concerning this clone itself: Sequence at one end of the junction differs from germline and may be a read error. This chain joins TRBV7-7 and TRBJ2-5; D is possibly TRBD2 (6 bases). From germline, CDR1 is SSHAT and CDR2 FNYEAQ (reference sequence). The length of the CDR3 is 15 residues. The CDR3 reads CASSSSAGSGETQYF. Here the CDR3 DNA reads TGTGCTAGCAGCTCCTCCGCGGGATCCGGGGAGACCCAGTACTTC.